These 17 T cell receptor beta chains share one sample of origin, sequenced in a study of Graves' ophthalmopathy and Graves' hyperthyroidism. The study amplified TCR beta CDR3 regions using RNA transcripts. Following a first-round RT-PCR that used HTBI primers, a second-round multiplex PCR was carried out. TCRdb redid the calling of the multiplex PCR reads with MiXCR, one entry per CDR3 protein. Of approximately 500,000 distinct CDR3 sequences listed, around 15% are singletons. What was sequenced was blood. Receptors were obtained from a woman in her 30s with Graves' ophthalmopathy.

The chain combines TRBV27 with TRBJ2-7; TRBD1 is a possible D gene (6 bases). CDR1 and CDR2 from the germline V gene are MNHEY and SMNVEV (reference sequence). Deletions cut 5 bases from V and 6 bases from J, with 17 bases between. This CDR3 has 14 residues. Here the CDR3 reads CASSRAGESSEQYF. As DNA, the CDR3 is TGTGCCAGCAGTAGAGCAGGGGAATCTAGCGAGCAGTACTTC.

This clonotype showed up many times. CDR3 DNA: TGTGCCACCAGCAGAGGAGGACAGGGGGCCTCTGGCTACACCTTC. This gives the protein CATSRGGQGASGYTF. This sequence joins TRBV15 and TRBJ1-2; TRBD1 matches 11 bases. Per germline, CDR1 LNHNV and CDR2 YYDKDF (reference sequence). This CDR3 region has 15 residues. V lost 1 base, J lost 7 bases, and 5 bases stayed unmatched.

This clonotype was detected a few times. One end of the junction does not line up with germline, which may come from a read error. The J gene is TRBJ1-1, the V gene TRBV29-1; weak D call: TRBD1 (6 bases). CDR1 SQVTM and CDR2 ANQGSEA come from the germline V gene. The CDR3 loop spans 13 amino acids. In nucleotides, the CDR3 is TGCAGCGTTGGACAGGCGGTGAACACTGAAGCTTGCTTT. Its protein is CSVGQAVNTEACF.

In this sample, this clonotype turned up many times. The chain carries TRBV7-6 and TRBJ2-7; 7 nucleotides align to TRBD2. Germline CDR1 and CDR2: SGHVS and FNYEAQ. V shed 6 bases, J shed 5 bases, and the junction held 16 bases outside the gene matches. This CDR3 comprises 16 residues. CDR3 in DNA: TGTGCCAGCAGTTGGGGAGGGGCAGGGAGGCATCACGAGCAGTACTTC. Amino acid sequence: CASSWGGAGRHHEQYF.

Many counts were recorded for this clonotype. V and J are TRBV27 and TRBJ2-5; 10 positions agree with TRBD2. This CDR3 spans 16 amino acids. The V segment lost 6 bases and the J segment 1 base; nucleotides outside the gene matches: 8. Germline V gene lookup returns CDR1 MNHEY and CDR2 SMNVEV (reference sequence). The CDR3 DNA reads as TGTGCCAGCAGCCGCCGACTAGCGGGCCTCCAAGAGACCCAGTACTTC. This sequence encodes CASSRRLAGLQETQYF.

The rearrangement uses TRBV28 and TRBJ2-5; 9 bases agree with TRBD2. V lost 10 bases, J lost 2 bases, and 5 bases stayed unmatched. This CDR3 comprises 13 residues. CDR1 and CDR2 (germline): MDHEN, SYDVKM. CDR3 protein: CATALAGQETQYF. The CDR3 DNA follows: TGTGCCACGGCGCTAGCGGGGCAAGAGACCCAGTACTTC.

This clonotype appeared many times. This chain links TRBV6-1 with TRBJ2-5; perhaps TRBD1 as D (6 bases). The V end was cut by 0 bases, the J end by 0 bases, with 8 bases between. The CDR3 covers 15 residues. Germline CDR1 reads MNHNS; CDR2 reads SASEGT. The CDR3 protein is CASSEAQGYQETQYF. In DNA, the CDR3 is TGTGCCAGCAGTGAAGCCCAGGGGTACCAAGAGACCCAGTACTTC.

CDR3 sequence reads: CASRDLWDTGGTEAFF. The CDR3 DNA is TGTGCCAGCAGAGACCTATGGGACACCGGAGGGACTGAAGCTTTCTTT. The chain employs TRBV6-1 and TRBJ1-1, with D perhaps TRBD1 (6 bases). The germline V gene encodes CDR1 MNHNS and CDR2 SASEGT. This CDR3 has 16 amino acids. The V end lost 6 bases, the J end lost 5 bases, and 22 bases lay between the germline ends.

This clonotype showed up many times. This chain uses TRBV12-3 or TRBV12-4 with TRBJ2-7; D remains unclear. V gave up 7 bases and J gave up 0 bases, with 13 bases separating them. The CDR3 loop spans 14 amino acids. Written as DNA, the CDR3 is TGTGCCAGCAAAAGGGCGGAGAGCTCCTACGAGCAGTACTTC. Protein: CASKRAESSYEQYF.

This clonotype was detected ten times or more. The chain combines TRBV12-3 or TRBV12-4 with TRBJ2-5; the D is unclear. This CDR3 has 16 residues. Trimming stripped 3 bases from V and 2 bases from J, with 16 bases between. Written as DNA, the CDR3 is TGTGCCAGCAGTTTTTTTCGGCCGGAGTTTCAAGAGACCCAGTACTTC. It encodes CASSFFRPEFQETQYF.

Ten or more counts support this clonotype. This chain links TRBV6-1 with TRBJ2-5; 7 bases are shared with TRBD1. After removal of 4 bases from V and 4 bases from J, the junction contained 6 bases not matched to a gene. This CDR3 spans 14 amino acids. Germline values: CDR1 MNHNS, CDR2 SASEGT. The CDR3 sequence is CASSAQQGTETQYF. Here the CDR3 DNA reads TGTGCCAGCAGTGCACAACAGGGGACAGAGACCCAGTACTTC.

This chain uses TRBV6-1 with TRBJ2-6; the D gene could be TRBD1 or TRBD2 (5 bases each). This CDR3 spans 16 amino acids. V was clipped by 1 base and J by 4 bases, with 11 bases between them. Germline-derived CDR1 and CDR2 are MNHNS and SASEGT. CDR3 DNA: TGTGCCAGCAGTGAAGGACCAGGGACCGGGGCCAACGTCCTGACTTTC. Its translation is CASSEGPGTGANVLTF.

This CDR3 is CASSFTGQGNTEAFF. The CDR3 nucleotides are TGTGCCAGCAGCTTTACCGGACAGGGTAACACTGAAGCTTTCTTT. This chain uses TRBV7-9 with TRBJ1-1, with TRBD1 matching 8 bases. The germline CDR1 and CDR2 sequences are SEHNR and FQNEAQ (reference sequence). The CDR3 spans 15 residues. Losses at the gene ends were 3 bases for V and 2 bases for J; bases not matched to a gene: 5.

In this sample, this clonotype turned up many times. The chain joins TRBV20-1 to TRBJ1-5; D may be TRBD1 (6 bases). Germline loops: CDR1 DFQATT, CDR2 SNEGSKA (reference sequence). The CDR3 length is 17 residues. The ends were cut back, 5 bases at V and 6 bases at J, with 26 bases in the middle. CDR3 sequence: CSASGVGFKASSQPQHF. The CDR3 bases are TGCAGTGCTTCAGGGGTTGGCTTTAAAGCGTCAAGTCAGCCCCAGCATTTT.

This clonotype showed up many times. The rearrangement uses TRBV6-1 and TRBJ1-5; D is possibly TRBD1 (6 bases). The CDR3 length is 13 residues. Germline V gene sequence: CDR1 MNHNS, CDR2 SASEGT. Trimming left V 4 bases short and J 5 bases short, with 9 bases between. CDR3 region: CASSAGVHQPQHF. The CDR3 DNA reads as TGTGCCAGCAGTGCAGGGGTACATCAGCCCCAGCATTTT.

This clonotype occurred a few times. A much larger clone is a single base away; this may be a read error. Here the CDR3 DNA reads TGTGCCTGGAGTGTACCCGGGGAGCTGTTGTTT. This codes for CAWSVPGELLF. The chain has TRBV30 and TRBJ2-2, with TRBD2 as a possible D gene (5 bases). The CDR3 contains 11 residues. Germline CDR1 and CDR2: GTSNPN and SVGIG (reference sequence).

The gene calls are TRBV18 and TRBJ2-7; the D gene is possibly TRBD2 (5 bases). Trimming left V 2 bases short and J 6 bases short, with 14 bases between. The CDR3 totals 14 residues. Looked up from germline, CDR1 is KGHSH and CDR2 is LQKENI. The CDR3 sequence is CASSPKAGAGEQYF. In DNA form, the CDR3 reads TGTGCCAGCTCACCAAAGGCAGGCGCGGGCGAGCAGTACTTC. The complete variable domain, with remaining parts taken from reference TRBV18 and TRBJ2-7, reads NAGVMQNPRHLVRRRGQEARLRCSPMKGHSHVYWYRQLPEEGLKFMVYLQKENIIDESGMPKERFSAEFPKEGPSILRIQQVVRGDSAAYFCASSPKAGAGEQYFGPGTRLTVT.